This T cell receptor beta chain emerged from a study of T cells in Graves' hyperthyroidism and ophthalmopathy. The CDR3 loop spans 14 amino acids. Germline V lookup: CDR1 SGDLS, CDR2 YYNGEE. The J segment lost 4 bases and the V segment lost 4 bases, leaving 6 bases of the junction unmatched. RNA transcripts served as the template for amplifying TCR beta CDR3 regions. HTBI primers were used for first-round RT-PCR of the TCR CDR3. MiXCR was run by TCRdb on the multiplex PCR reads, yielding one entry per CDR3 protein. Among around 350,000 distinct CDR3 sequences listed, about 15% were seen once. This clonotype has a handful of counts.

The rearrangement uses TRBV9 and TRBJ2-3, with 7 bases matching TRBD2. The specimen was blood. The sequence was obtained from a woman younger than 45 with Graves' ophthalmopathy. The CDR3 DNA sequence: TGTGCCAGCAGCAAGCGGGGCATCCCAGATACGCAGTATTTT. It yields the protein CASSKRGIPDTQYF.